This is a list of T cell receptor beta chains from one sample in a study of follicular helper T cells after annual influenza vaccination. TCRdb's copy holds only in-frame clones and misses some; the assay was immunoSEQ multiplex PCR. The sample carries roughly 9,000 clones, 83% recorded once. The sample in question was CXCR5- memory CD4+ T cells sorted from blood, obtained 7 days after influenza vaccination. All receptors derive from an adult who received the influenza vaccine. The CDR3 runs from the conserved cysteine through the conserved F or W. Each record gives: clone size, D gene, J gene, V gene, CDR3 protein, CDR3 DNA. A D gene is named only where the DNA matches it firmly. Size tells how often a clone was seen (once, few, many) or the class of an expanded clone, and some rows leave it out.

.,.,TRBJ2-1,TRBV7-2,CASSLELVNEQFF,TGTGCCAGCAGCTTAGAACTAGTCAATGAGCAGTTCTTC
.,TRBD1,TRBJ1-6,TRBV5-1,CASSLAGTGGFSPLHF,TGCGCCAGCAGCTTGGCCGGGACAGGGGGCTTTTCACCCCTCCACTTT
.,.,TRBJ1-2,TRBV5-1,CASSFGQGRYGYTF,TGCGCCAGCAGCTTTGGCCAGGGGCGCTATGGCTACACCTTC
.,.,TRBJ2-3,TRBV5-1,CASSYGGLSTDTQYF,TGCGCCAGCAGCTACGGGGGGCTTAGCACAGATACGCAGTATTTT
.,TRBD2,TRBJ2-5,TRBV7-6,CASSLLAGGETQYF,TGTGCCAGCAGCTTACTAGCGGGGGGTGAGACCCAGTACTTC
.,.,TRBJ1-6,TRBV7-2,CASSLGQGDSPLHF,TGTGCCAGCAGCTTGGGGCAGGGCGATTCACCCCTCCACTTT
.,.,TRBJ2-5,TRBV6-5,CASRQGGRETQYF,TGTGCCAGTAGACAGGGAGGAAGGGAGACCCAGTACTTC
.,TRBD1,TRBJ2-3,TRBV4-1,CASSQPFLRDRTTDTQYF,TGCGCCAGCAGCCAACCGTTTCTACGGGACAGGACGACAGATACGCAGTATTTT
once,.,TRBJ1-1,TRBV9,CASSAITNTEAFF,TGTGCCAGCAGCGCCATCACGAACACTGAAGCTTTCTTT
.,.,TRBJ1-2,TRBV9,CASSDRAANYGYTF,TGTGCCAGCAGCGACCGGGCAGCTAACTATGGCTACACCTTC
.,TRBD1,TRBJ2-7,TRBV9,CASSIAGTGGFEQYF,TGTGCCAGCAGCATAGCCGGGACAGGGGGGTTCGAGCAGTACTTC
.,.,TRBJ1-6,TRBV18,CASSPLRNSPLHF,TGTGCCAGCTCACCATTGAGGAATTCACCCCTCCACTTT
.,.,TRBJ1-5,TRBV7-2,CASSLQGSQPQHF,TGTGCCAGCAGCTTACAGGGGAGTCAGCCCCAGCATTTT
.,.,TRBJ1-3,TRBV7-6,CASSLDPSGNTIYF,TGTGCCAGCAGCCTCGACCCCTCTGGAAACACCATATATTTT
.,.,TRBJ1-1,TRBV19,CASSTDSPGVKAFF,TGTGCCAGTAGTACCGACAGCCCAGGAGTTAAAGCTTTCTTT
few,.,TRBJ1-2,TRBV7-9,CASRDGSNYGYTF,TGTGCCAGCAGGGACGGATCTAACTATGGCTACACCTTC
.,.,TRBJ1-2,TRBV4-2,CASSQDEDGWKNGYTF,TGTGCCAGCAGCCAAGATGAAGACGGTTGGAAAAATGGCTACACCTTC
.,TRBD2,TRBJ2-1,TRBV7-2,CASSLWSGGGNEQFF,TGTGCCAGCAGCTTATGGTCGGGAGGGGGCAATGAGCAGTTCTTC
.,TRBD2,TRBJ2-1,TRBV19,CASSTRTSGGGNEQFF,TGTGCCAGTAGTACCCGGACTAGCGGGGGTGGTAATGAGCAGTTCTTC
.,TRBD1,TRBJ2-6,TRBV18,CASSADRPSGANVLTF,TGTGCCAGCTCGGCGGACAGGCCCTCTGGGGCCAACGTCCTGACTTTC
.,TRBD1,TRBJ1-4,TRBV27,CASRQGQAGEKLFF,TGTGCCAGCAGACAAGGACAGGCGGGGGAAAAACTGTTTTTT
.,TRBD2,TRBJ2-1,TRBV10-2,CASNLAGGNEQFF,TGCGCCAGCAACTTAGCGGGGGGGAATGAGCAGTTCTTC
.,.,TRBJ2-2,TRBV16,CASSLRHSLGELFF,TGTGCCAGCAGCCTCCGGCATAGCCTCGGGGAGCTGTTTTTT
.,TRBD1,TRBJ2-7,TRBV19,CASSLKGTGNHEQYF,TGTGCCAGTAGCTTAAAAGGGACAGGGAATCACGAGCAGTACTTC
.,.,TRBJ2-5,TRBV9,CASSVSILQETQYF,TGTGCCAGCAGCGTCTCGATACTCCAGGAGACCCAGTACTTC
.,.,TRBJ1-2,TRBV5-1,CASSLGTSGYGYTF,TGCGCCAGCAGCTTGGGGACTTCCGGCTATGGCTACACCTTC
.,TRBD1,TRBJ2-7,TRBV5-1,CASSLAPGTGGSYEQYF,TGCGCCAGCAGCTTGGCCCCAGGGACAGGCGGCTCCTACGAGCAGTACTTC
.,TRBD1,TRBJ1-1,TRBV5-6,CASSRDRGNTEAFF,TGTGCCAGCAGTCGGGACAGGGGGAACACTGAAGCTTTCTTT
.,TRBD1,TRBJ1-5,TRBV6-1,CASSVGTAKYQPQHF,TGTGCCAGCAGCGTCGGGACAGCAAAGTATCAGCCCCAGCATTTT
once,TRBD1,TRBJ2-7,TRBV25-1,CASSMAGGYEQYF,TGTGCCAGCAGCATGGCAGGGGGCTACGAGCAGTACTTC
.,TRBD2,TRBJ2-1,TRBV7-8,CASSLAGTSVMDEQFF,TGTGCCAGCAGCTTAGCCGGTACTAGCGTTATGGATGAGCAGTTCTTC
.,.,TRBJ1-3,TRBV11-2,CASSLDPPSKGAGNTIYF,TGTGCCAGCAGCTTAGATCCCCCGTCTAAAGGGGCCGGAAACACCATATATTTT
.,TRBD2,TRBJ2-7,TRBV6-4,CASTASGGAVSNEQYF,TGTGCCAGCACCGCTAGCGGGGGGGCCGTCTCCAACGAGCAGTACTTC
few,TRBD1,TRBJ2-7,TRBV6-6,CASSTRTGSSYEQYF,TGTGCCAGCAGTACTCGGACAGGGTCGAGCTACGAGCAGTACTTC
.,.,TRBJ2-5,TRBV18,CASSQGQEETQYF,TGTGCCAGCTCACAGGGCCAGGAAGAGACCCAGTACTTC
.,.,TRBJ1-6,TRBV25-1,CASSGRRGTGSNSPLHF,TGTGCCAGCAGCGGTAGGCGGGGGACGGGCTCTAATTCACCCCTCCACTTT
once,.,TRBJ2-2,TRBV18,CASSPDGLNTGELFF,TGTGCCAGCTCACCGGACGGATTGAACACCGGGGAGCTGTTTTTT
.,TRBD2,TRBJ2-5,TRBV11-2,CASSLVRSGGAGETQYF,TGTGCCAGCAGCTTAGTCCGTAGCGGGGGGGCCGGAGAGACCCAGTACTTC
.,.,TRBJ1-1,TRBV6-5,CATRGIVNTEAFF,TGTGCCACGAGAGGGATCGTGAACACTGAAGCTTTCTTT
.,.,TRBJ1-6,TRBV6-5,CASRRSSYNSPLHF,TGTGCCAGCAGGAGGAGCTCCTATAATTCACCCCTCCACTTT
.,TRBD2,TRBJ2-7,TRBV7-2,CASSLGTSFYEQYF,TGTGCCAGCAGCTTAGGGACTAGCTTTTACGAGCAGTACTTC
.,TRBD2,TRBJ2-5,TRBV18,CASSPRDGGQETQYF,TGTGCCAGCTCTCCCCGGGACGGGGGGCAAGAGACCCAGTACTTC
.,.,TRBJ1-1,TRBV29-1,CSVVTVEAFF,TGCAGCGTTGTGACAGTTGAAGCTTTCTTT
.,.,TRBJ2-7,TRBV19,CASSTRGYEQYF,TGTGCCAGTAGTACCAGGGGTTACGAGCAGTACTTC